These 6 T cell receptor beta chains originate from one sample sequenced in a study of cytomegalovirus exposure and HLA in healthy donors. Primers included in the PCR were 60 Vbeta and 13 Jbeta primers. Method: immunoSEQ multiplex PCR; TCRdb's copy keeps in-frame clones and lacks some. The data contain tens of thousands of clones, 65% to 80% of them singletons. Sample: PBMCs. The receptors here all came from a woman in her forties or fifties in good health and CMV-seronegative.

The chain links TRBV5-6 to TRBJ2-5; 8 bases fit TRBD1. The CDR3 is made up of 14 amino acids. J lost 7 bases, V lost 4 bases, and 9 bases had no gene match. Germline loops: CDR1 SGHDT, CDR2 YYEEEE. The CDR3 nucleotides read TGTGCCAGCAGCCTTGGGGACAGGAGGGGGACCCAGTACTTC. It yields the protein CASSLGDRRGTQYF.

This sequence joins TRBV27 and TRBJ1-6, with TRBD1 matching 11 bases. With V trimmed by 4 bases and J by 18 bases, 11 bases remained unmatched. The CDR3 is made up of 14 amino acids. Per germline, CDR1 MNHEY and CDR2 SMNVEV (reference sequence). The CDR3 is CASSSVRTGGKPHF. CDR3 DNA: TGTGCCAGCAGTTCCGTCAGGACAGGGGGCAAGCCCCACTTT.

V gene TRBV7-6 combines with J gene TRBJ2-7, with 9 bases matching TRBD2. Germline V gene sequence: CDR1 SGHVS, CDR2 FNYEAQ. V lost 1 base and J lost 2; bases outside the gene matches: 3. This CDR3 is built from 15 residues. The CDR3 reads CASSLGTSATYEQYF. CDR3 nucleotides: TGTGCCAGCAGCTTAGGGACTAGCGCGACCTACGAGCAGTACTTC.

J is TRBJ1-2 and V is TRBV2; D is possibly TRBD1 (5 bases). V lost 6 bases and J 6 bases, leaving 17 bases between the germline ends. The CDR3 runs to 14 residues. CDR1 is SNHLY and CDR2 is FYNNEI in the germline V gene. The CDR3 region has the DNA TGTGCCAGCAGCCCCCAGACGGGGGATCATGGCTACACCTTC. Its protein product is CASSPQTGDHGYTF.

This clone was picked up one time. This chain links TRBV4-1 with TRBJ2-4; 13 bases are a match to TRBD2. V shed 0 bases, J shed 0 bases, and the junction held 5 bases outside the gene matches. The CDR3 is 19 amino acids. Germline CDR1 is MGHRA and CDR2 is YSYEKL. Written as DNA, the CDR3 is TGCGCCAGCAGCCAAGAAGGGACTAGCGGGGAGTTAGCCAAAAACATTCAGTACTTC. Its protein product is CASSQEGTSGELAKNIQYF.

J is TRBJ1-1 and V is TRBV28, with TRBD1 as a possible D gene (5 bases). Germline CDR1 and CDR2: MDHEN and SYDVKM. Trimming cost V 4 bases and J 0 bases, with 9 bases left between them. The CDR3 runs 14 residues. The CDR3 protein is CASSSPTVNTEAFF. The CDR3, as DNA: TGTGCCAGCAGTTCCCCGACAGTGAACACTGAAGCTTTCTTT.